These T cell receptor beta chains were read from a single sample in a study of blood T cell repertoires in COVID-19. Here immunoSEQ multiplex PCR was the method, and the copy in TCRdb shows in-frame clones only, minus some. Here the sample spans 150,000 or so clones, around 85% being singletons. Sequencing input: peripheral blood. These receptors originate from a man in his sixties who had recovered from COVID-19. The CDR3 runs from the conserved cysteine through the conserved F or W. The D gene is left open where the match is weak. Size is omitted from some rows. Given values are once, few, many or a class for expanded clones.

j_call v_call d_call clone_size cdr3_nt cdr3_aa
TRBJ2-1 TRBV6-5 TRBD1 NA TGTGCCAGCAGCCCCTGGACAGGGGACCATGAGCAGTTCTTC CASSPWTGDHEQFF
TRBJ2-7 TRBV30 NA NA TGTGCCTGGAGAGGTGACACTTACTACGAGCAGTACTTC CAWRGDTYYEQYF
TRBJ2-2 TRBV9 NA NA TGTGCCAGCAGCGTAGCAGGGCAGAACACCGGGGAGCTGTTTTTT CASSVAGQNTGELFF
TRBJ1-2 TRBV28 TRBD1 NA TGTGCCAGCAGTTCGGGACAGGGGATCGACTACACCTTC CASSSGQGIDYTF
TRBJ1-1 TRBV5-1 NA NA TGCGCCAGCAGCTTGGGACAGAGTATGAACACTGAAGCTTTCTTT CASSLGQSMNTEAFF
TRBJ1-1 TRBV9 TRBD1 NA TGTGCCAGCAGCGAAACCGGACAGGGGTTTAACCCAACTGAAGCTTTCTTT CASSETGQGFNPTEAFF
TRBJ2-7 TRBV5-1 TRBD1 NA TGCGCCAGCAGCTTAACAGGGGGACCCTCCTACGAGCAGTACTTC CASSLTGGPSYEQYF
TRBJ2-3 TRBV4-2 NA NA TGTGCCAGCAGCCAAGATCGGACTTTGGGGGATACGCAGTATTTT CASSQDRTLGDTQYF
TRBJ1-6 TRBV19 TRBD1 NA TGTGCCAGTAGTCCACAGGGGGCAAGTAATAGTTCACCCCTCCACTTT CASSPQGASNSSPLHF
TRBJ2-2 TRBV11-3 NA NA TGTGCCAGCAGCCCCAGGGTTGGCGGGGAGCTGTTTTTT CASSPRVGGELFF
TRBJ1-5 TRBV6-5 NA NA TGTGCCAGCAGACAGGGTAATCAGCCCCAGCATTTT CASRQGNQPQHF
TRBJ2-4 TRBV4-1 NA NA TGCGCCAGCAGCCAAGAGAACGGGGGAACCTCGAATGTAGCCAAAAACATTCAGTACTTC CASSQENGGTSNVAKNIQYF
TRBJ2-7 TRBV5-4 TRBD1 NA TGTGCCAGCAGCGTGGGGGACAGAACCTACGAGCAGTACTTC CASSVGDRTYEQYF
TRBJ1-4 TRBV30 NA few TGTGCCTGGAGTGACGAACAGGTGCCAGGTGAAAAACTGTTTTTT CAWSDEQVPGEKLFF
TRBJ2-5 TRBV20-1 NA NA TGCAGTGCTGGTGTGTGGACTACCGTACAAGAGACCCAGTACTTC CSAGVWTTVQETQYF
TRBJ1-4 TRBV10-3 NA NA TGTGCCATCAGTGAAGGCGGGTCTGGGGAAAAACTGTTTTTT CAISEGGSGEKLFF
TRBJ1-2 TRBV5-6 NA NA TGTGCCAGCAGCTTCTCGTTTCGGGAAGGCTACACCTTC CASSFSFREGYTF
TRBJ2-7 TRBV7-6 NA NA TGTGCCAGCAGCTCGGACAGAGGGACCTTTAACGAGCAGTACTTC CASSSDRGTFNEQYF
TRBJ1-4 TRBV6-5 TRBD1 NA TGTGCCAGCAGTTACGATGGGACAGCTCTTAATGAAAAACTGTTTTTT CASSYDGTALNEKLFF
TRBJ1-1 TRBV5-4 TRBD1 NA TGTGCCAGCAGCAGTGCCGGGACAGAGAACACTGAAGCTTTCTTT CASSSAGTENTEAFF
TRBJ1-5 TRBV19 TRBD1 few TGTGCCAGTACCCCACAGGACAGGCGGGATCAGCCCCAGCATTTT CASTPQDRRDQPQHF
TRBJ1-2 TRBV7-9 NA NA TGTGCCAGCAGCCTCACGGCCGGGGAACTTGGTGGCTACACCTTC CASSLTAGELGGYTF
TRBJ2-1 TRBV11-3 TRBD2 NA TGTGCCAGCAGCCCCTGGCGGGGGAGCTCCTACAATGAGCAGTTCTTC CASSPWRGSSYNEQFF
TRBJ1-5 TRBV4-2 NA NA TGTGCCAGCAGCCAAGAAGGAGGCTCGGCAGGAACCCAGCCCCAGCATTTT CASSQEGGSAGTQPQHF
TRBJ2-3 TRBV7-8 NA NA TGTGCCAGCAGCTTAGCGGGGGGGCTGGATACGCAGTATTTT CASSLAGGLDTQYF
TRBJ1-2 TRBV9 NA few TGTGCCAGCAGCGTAGGCGACAGGACCAACTATGGCTACACCTTC CASSVGDRTNYGYTF
TRBJ2-7 TRBV7-8 TRBD2 many TGTGCCAGCAGCCCAACTAGCGGGGACTCCTACGAGCAGTACTTC CASSPTSGDSYEQYF